The rows below give T cell receptor beta chains drawn from one sample of a study of blood T cell repertoires in COVID-19. Method: immunoSEQ multiplex PCR; TCRdb's copy keeps in-frame clones and lacks some. The table includes 160,000 or so clones, more than 65% detected once. The material sequenced was PBMCs or T cells enriched from blood (not recorded which). These receptors were taken from a man in his sixties who had recovered from COVID-19. The CDR3 runs from the conserved cysteine through the conserved F or W. Fields, in order: clone size, J gene, D gene, V gene, CDR3 protein, CDR3 DNA. A D gene is named only where the DNA matches it firmly. Some rows have no size entry. The others give once, few or many, or a class for an expanded clone.

clone_size: -
j_call: TRBJ2-5
d_call: -
v_call: TRBV28
cdr3_aa: CASGGKGQETQYF
cdr3_nt: TGTGCCAGCGGAGGAAAGGGACAAGAGACCCAGTACTTC

clone_size: -
j_call: TRBJ2-5
d_call: TRBD2
v_call: TRBV6-5
cdr3_aa: CASIHPSGQETQYF
cdr3_nt: TGTGCCAGCATCCACCCTAGCGGCCAAGAGACCCAGTACTTC

clone_size: -
j_call: TRBJ1-4
d_call: TRBD1
v_call: TRBV27
cdr3_aa: CASSPLTGGETNEKLFF
cdr3_nt: TGTGCCAGCAGTCCTCTGACAGGGGGCGAGACTAATGAAAAACTGTTTTTT

clone_size: -
j_call: TRBJ2-2
d_call: TRBD1
v_call: TRBV10-3
cdr3_aa: CAISEGTGGKTGELFF
cdr3_nt: TGTGCCATCAGTGAGGGGACAGGGGGTAAGACCGGGGAGCTGTTTTTT

clone_size: few
j_call: TRBJ1-2
d_call: -
v_call: TRBV7-9
cdr3_aa: CASSLGGAGANYGYTF
cdr3_nt: TGTGCCAGCAGCCTAGGAGGGGCAGGGGCTAACTATGGCTACACCTTC

clone_size: -
j_call: TRBJ2-1
d_call: TRBD1
v_call: TRBV6-2/TRBV6-3
cdr3_aa: CASSPGQGTQPSYNEQFF
cdr3_nt: TGTGCCAGCAGCCCTGGACAGGGGACCCAACCGAGCTACAATGAGCAGTTCTTC

clone_size: -
j_call: TRBJ2-5
d_call: TRBD2
v_call: TRBV5-1
cdr3_aa: CASSPNYSGVFQETQYF
cdr3_nt: TGCGCCAGCAGCCCGAATTATAGCGGGGTATTCCAAGAGACCCAGTACTTC

clone_size: -
j_call: TRBJ2-5
d_call: -
v_call: TRBV3-1/TRBV3-2
cdr3_aa: CASGDRDKETQYF
cdr3_nt: TGTGCCAGCGGGGACCGGGACAAAGAGACCCAGTACTTC

clone_size: -
j_call: TRBJ2-3
d_call: TRBD2
v_call: TRBV11-3
cdr3_aa: CASSPAGGTDTQYF
cdr3_nt: TGTGCCAGCAGCCCTGCGGGAGGCACAGATACGCAGTATTTT

clone_size: -
j_call: TRBJ1-2
d_call: -
v_call: TRBV28
cdr3_aa: CASSLESSPANYGYTF
cdr3_nt: TGTGCCAGCAGTTTGGAGAGCTCCCCCGCTAACTATGGCTACACCTTC

clone_size: -
j_call: TRBJ1-4
d_call: -
v_call: TRBV5-1
cdr3_aa: CASSEARFEKLFF
cdr3_nt: TGCGCCAGCAGCGAGGCCCGTTTTGAAAAACTGTTTTTT

clone_size: -
j_call: TRBJ2-1
d_call: -
v_call: TRBV3-1/TRBV3-2
cdr3_aa: CASSQDFSSGDEQFF
cdr3_nt: TGTGCCAGCAGCCAAGATTTTTCTTCGGGGGATGAGCAGTTCTTC

clone_size: -
j_call: TRBJ1-1
d_call: -
v_call: TRBV14
cdr3_aa: CASSQGGGNTEAFF
cdr3_nt: TGTGCCAGCAGCCAGGGAGGGGGAAACACTGAAGCTTTCTTT

clone_size: -
j_call: TRBJ1-4
d_call: -
v_call: TRBV28
cdr3_aa: CASSSSGGQGNEKLFF
cdr3_nt: TGTGCCAGCAGTTCCTCCGGGGGGCAGGGGAATGAAAAACTGTTTTTT